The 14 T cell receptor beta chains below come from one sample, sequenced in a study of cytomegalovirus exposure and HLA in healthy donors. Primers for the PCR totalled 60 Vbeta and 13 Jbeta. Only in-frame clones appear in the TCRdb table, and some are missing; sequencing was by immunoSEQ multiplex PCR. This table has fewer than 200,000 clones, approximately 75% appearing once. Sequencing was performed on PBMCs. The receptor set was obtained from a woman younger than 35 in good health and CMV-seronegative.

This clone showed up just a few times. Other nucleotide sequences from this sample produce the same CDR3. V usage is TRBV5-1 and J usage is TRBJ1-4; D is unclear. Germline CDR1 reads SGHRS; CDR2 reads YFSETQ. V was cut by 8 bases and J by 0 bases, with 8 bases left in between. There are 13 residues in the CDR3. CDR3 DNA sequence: TGCGCCAGTTCAGGTACAACTAATGAAAAACTGTTTTTT. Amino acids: CASSGTTNEKLFF. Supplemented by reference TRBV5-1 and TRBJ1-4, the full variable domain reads KAGVTQTPRYLIKTRGQQVTLSCSPISGHRSVSWYQQTPGQGLQFLFEYFSETQRNKGNFPGRFSGRQFSNSRSEMNVSTLELGDSALYLCASSGTTNEKLFFGSGTQLSVL.

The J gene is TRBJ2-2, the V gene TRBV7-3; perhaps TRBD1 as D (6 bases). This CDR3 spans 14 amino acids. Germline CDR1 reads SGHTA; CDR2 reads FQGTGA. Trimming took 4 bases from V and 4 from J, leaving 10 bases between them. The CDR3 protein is CASSSIGGTGELFF. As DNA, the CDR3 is TGTGCCAGCAGCTCCATAGGGGGCACCGGGGAGCTGTTTTTT.

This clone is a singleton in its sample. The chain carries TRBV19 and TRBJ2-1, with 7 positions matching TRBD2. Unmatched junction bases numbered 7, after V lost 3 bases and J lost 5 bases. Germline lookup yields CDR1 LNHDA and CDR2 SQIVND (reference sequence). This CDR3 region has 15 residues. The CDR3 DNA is TGTGCCAGTAGTATCAGGCCTAGCGGAGACAATGAGCAGTTCTTC. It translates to CASSIRPSGDNEQFF.

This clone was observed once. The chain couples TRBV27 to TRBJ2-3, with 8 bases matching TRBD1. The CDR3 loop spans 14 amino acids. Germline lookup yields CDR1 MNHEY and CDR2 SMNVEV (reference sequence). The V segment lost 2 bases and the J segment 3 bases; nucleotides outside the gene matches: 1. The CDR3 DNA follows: TGTGCCAGCAGTTTAGACAGGGGAACAGATACGCAGTATTTT. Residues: CASSLDRGTDTQYF.

The CDR3 here is CASSPSGRWGNIQYF. The CDR3 nucleotides read TGTGCCAGCAGTCCGAGCGGGAGGTGGGGAAACATTCAGTACTTC. This sequence joins TRBV7-3 and TRBJ2-4; 9 positions agree with TRBD2. Losses at the gene ends were 6 bases for V and 6 bases for J; bases not matched to a gene: 9. Germline V gene lookup returns CDR1 SGHTA and CDR2 FQGTGA. The CDR3 sequence is 15 residues long.

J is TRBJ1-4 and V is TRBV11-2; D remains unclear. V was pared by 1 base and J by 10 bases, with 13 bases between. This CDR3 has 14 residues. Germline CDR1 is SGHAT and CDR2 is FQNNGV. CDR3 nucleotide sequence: TGTGCCAGCAGCTTAGCTGGTGGTGTCGGAAAACTGTTTTTT. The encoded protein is CASSLAGGVGKLFF.

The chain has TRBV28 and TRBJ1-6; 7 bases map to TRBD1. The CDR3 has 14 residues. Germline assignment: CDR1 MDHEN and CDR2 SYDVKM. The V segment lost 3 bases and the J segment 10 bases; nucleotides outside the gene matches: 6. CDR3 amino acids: CASSFGQGVSPLHF. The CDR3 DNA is TGTGCCAGCAGTTTTGGCCAGGGGGTCTCACCCCTCCACTTT.

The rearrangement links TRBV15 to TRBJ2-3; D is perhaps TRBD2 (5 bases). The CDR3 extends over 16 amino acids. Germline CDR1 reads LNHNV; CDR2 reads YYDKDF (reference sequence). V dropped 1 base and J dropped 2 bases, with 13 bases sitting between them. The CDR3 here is CATSRVLGSFTDTQYF. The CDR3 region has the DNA TGTGCCACCAGCAGAGTGCTTGGGAGCTTCACAGATACGCAGTATTTT.

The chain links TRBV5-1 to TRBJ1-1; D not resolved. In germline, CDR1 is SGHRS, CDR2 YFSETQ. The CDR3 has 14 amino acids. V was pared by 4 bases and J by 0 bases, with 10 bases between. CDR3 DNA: TGCGCCAGCAGCCCCGGCGGATTGAACACTGAAGCTTTCTTT. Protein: CASSPGGLNTEAFF. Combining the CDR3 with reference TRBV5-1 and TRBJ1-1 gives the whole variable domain KAGVTQTPRYLIKTRGQQVTLSCSPISGHRSVSWYQQTPGQGLQFLFEYFSETQRNKGNFPGRFSGRQFSNSRSEMNVSTLELGDSALYLCASSPGGLNTEAFFGQGTRLTVV.

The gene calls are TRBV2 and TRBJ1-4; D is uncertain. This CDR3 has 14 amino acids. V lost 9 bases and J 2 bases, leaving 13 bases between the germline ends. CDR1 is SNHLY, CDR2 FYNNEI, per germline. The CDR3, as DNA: TGTGCCAGTACCGGTAGTCGGACTAATGAAAAACTGTTTTTT. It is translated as CASTGSRTNEKLFF.

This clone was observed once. The CDR3 nucleotides read TGTGCCAGCAGTCCGACAGGGCCATATGGCTACACCTTC. Its translation: CASSPTGPYGYTF. The V call is TRBV28, the J call TRBJ1-2, with 7 positions matching TRBD1. The CDR3 is made up of 13 amino acids. The germline V gene has CDR1 MDHEN and CDR2 SYDVKM. Trimming removed 5 bases from V and 5 bases from J; junction bases left unmatched: 5.

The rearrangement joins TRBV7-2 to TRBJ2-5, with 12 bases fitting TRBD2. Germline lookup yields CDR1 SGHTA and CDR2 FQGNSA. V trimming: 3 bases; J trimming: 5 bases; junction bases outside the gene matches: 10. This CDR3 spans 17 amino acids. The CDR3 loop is CASSLEGRLAGVETQYF. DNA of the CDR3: TGTGCCAGCAGCTTGGAGGGGAGACTAGCGGGGGTGGAGACCCAGTACTTC.

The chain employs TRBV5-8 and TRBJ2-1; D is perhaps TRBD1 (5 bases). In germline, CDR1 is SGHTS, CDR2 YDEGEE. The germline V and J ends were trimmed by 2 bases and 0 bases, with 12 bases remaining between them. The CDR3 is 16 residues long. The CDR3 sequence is CASSLPGFISYNEQFF. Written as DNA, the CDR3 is TGTGCCAGCAGCTTACCAGGGTTTATCTCCTACAATGAGCAGTTCTTC.

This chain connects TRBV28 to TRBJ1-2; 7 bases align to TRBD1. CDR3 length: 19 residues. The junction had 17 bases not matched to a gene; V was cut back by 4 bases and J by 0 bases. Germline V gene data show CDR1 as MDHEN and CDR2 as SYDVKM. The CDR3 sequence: CASSSGKAEDRLTNYGYTF. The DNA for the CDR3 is TGTGCCAGCAGTTCGGGGAAGGCAGAGGACAGGCTCACTAACTATGGCTACACCTTC.